This T cell receptor (beta chain) was sequenced during a study of beta chain features in type 1 diabetes. This clone was observed a few times. The sequenced template was cDNA made from the entire isolated RNA. The data were produced by immunoSEQ multiplex PCR, yet TCRdb's version contains in-frame clones alone and is incomplete. This sample has over 700,000 clones, with 15% to 20% found just once. The CDR3 extends over 16 amino acids. Germline V CDR1 and CDR2: SGHTA, FQGNSA. V dropped 1 base and J dropped 6 bases, with 15 bases sitting between them. The receptor was derived from a woman aged 18-30 years in good health. The chain couples TRBV7-2 to TRBJ2-2; D is possibly TRBD1 (6 bases). Sequencing used naive CD4+ T cells from blood. The CDR3: CASSLVGGAYAGELFF. The CDR3 region has the DNA TGTGCCAGCAGCTTAGTAGGGGGAGCTTACGCCGGGGAGCTGTTTTTT. Combining the CDR3 with reference TRBV7-2 and TRBJ2-2 gives the whole variable domain GAGVSQSPSNKVTEKGKDVELRCDPISGHTALYWYRQSLGQGLEFLIYFQGNSAPDKSGLPSDRFSAERTGGSVSTLTIQRTQQEDSAVYLCASSLVGGAYAGELFFGEGSRLTVL.